Sequencing of this T cell receptor (beta chain) was carried out in a study of post-analysis software for immune sequencing data. Study-wide context: The patients showed relapsing-remitting, secondary progressive and progressive-relapsing multiple sclerosis courses.

Presence of unique molecular identifiers characterized the TCR beta cDNA libraries. MiXCR, applied by TCRdb to the PCR reads, yields one record per CDR3 protein. The sample contains hundreds of thousands of distinct CDR3 sequences, around 60% of which appear only once. A few counts support this clonotype. The target antigen is unknown. Overall study findings and caveats: The normalized Chao1 diversity of multiple sclerosis patients was significantly lower than that of controls. Four or five TRBV segments, TRBV5-6, TRBV5-1 and TRBV20-1 among them, were found more frequent in patients than controls.

CDR3 length: 18 amino acids. From germline, CDR1 is MNHEY and CDR2 SVGAGI. Trimming at V came to 4 bases and at J to 0 bases, leaving 11 bases not matched to a gene. The TCR sequence derives from a girl aged 2-15 years with multiple sclerosis. Sequencing was carried out using blood. V is TRBV6-5 and J is TRBJ2-1, with TRBD1 matching over 8 bases. CDR3 amino acids: CASSSRTGNPSSYNEQFF. The CDR3 bases are TGTGCCAGCAGTTCACGGACAGGGAATCCTAGCTCCTACAATGAGCAGTTCTTC.